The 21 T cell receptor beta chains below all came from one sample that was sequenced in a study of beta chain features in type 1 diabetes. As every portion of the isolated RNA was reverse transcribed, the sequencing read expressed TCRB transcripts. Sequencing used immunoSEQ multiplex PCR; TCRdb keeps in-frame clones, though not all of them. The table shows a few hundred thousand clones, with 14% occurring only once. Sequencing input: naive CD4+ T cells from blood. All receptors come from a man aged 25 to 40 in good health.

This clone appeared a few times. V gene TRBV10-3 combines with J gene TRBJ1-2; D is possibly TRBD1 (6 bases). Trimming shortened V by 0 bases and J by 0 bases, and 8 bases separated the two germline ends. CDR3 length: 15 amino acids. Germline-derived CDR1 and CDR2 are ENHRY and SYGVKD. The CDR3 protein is CAISESDRTNYGYTF. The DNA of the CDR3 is TGTGCCATCAGTGAGTCGGACAGAACTAACTATGGCTACACCTTC.

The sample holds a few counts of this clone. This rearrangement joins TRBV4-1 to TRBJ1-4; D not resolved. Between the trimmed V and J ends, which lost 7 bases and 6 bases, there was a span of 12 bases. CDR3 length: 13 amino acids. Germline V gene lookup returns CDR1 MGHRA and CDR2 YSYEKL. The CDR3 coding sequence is TGCGCCAGCAACCAGAGGATTGATGAAAAACTGTTTTTT. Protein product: CASNQRIDEKLFF.

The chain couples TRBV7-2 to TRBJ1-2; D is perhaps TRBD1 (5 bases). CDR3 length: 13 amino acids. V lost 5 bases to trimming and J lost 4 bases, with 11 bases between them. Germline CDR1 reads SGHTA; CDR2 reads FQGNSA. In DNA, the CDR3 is TGTGCCAGCAGCGCCCGGGACGGCTATGGCTACACCTTC. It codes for CASSARDGYGYTF.

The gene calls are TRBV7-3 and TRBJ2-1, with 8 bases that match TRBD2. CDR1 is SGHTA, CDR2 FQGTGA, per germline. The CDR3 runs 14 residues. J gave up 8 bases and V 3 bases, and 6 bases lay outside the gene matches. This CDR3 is CASSLGLESDEQFF. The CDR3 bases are TGTGCCAGCAGCTTGGGACTAGAGTCTGATGAGCAGTTCTTC.

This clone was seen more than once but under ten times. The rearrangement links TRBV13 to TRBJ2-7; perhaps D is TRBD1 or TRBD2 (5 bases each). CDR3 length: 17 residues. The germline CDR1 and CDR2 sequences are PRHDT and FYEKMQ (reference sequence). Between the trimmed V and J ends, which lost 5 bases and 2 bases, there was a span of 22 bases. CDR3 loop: CASSPRASWDLPYEQYV. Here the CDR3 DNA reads TGTGCCAGCAGCCCCAGGGCTAGCTGGGACCTCCCCTACGAGCAGTACGTC.

CDR3 nucleotides: TGTGCTAGTGGTTTGGGGCGACAGGGGCCGACAGATACGCAGTATTTT. It encodes CASGLGRQGPTDTQYF. The chain carries TRBV12-5 and TRBJ2-3, with TRBD1 identical over 8 bases. The germline V gene has CDR1 LGHNT and CDR2 FRNRAP. The J segment lost 3 bases and the V segment lost 1 base, leaving 6 bases of the junction unmatched. The CDR3 totals 16 residues.

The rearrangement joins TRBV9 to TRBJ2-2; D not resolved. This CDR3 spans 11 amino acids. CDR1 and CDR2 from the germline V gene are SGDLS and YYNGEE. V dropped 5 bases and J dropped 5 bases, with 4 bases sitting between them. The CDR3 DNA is TGTGCCAGCAGTGAAACCGGGGAGCTGTTTTTT. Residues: CASSETGELFF.

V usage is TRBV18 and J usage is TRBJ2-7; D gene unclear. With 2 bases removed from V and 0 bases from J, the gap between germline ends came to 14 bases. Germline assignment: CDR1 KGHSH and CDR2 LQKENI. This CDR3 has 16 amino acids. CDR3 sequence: CASSPGLGRSSYEQYF. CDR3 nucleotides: TGTGCCAGCTCACCAGGTTTAGGTAGGAGCTCCTACGAGCAGTACTTC.

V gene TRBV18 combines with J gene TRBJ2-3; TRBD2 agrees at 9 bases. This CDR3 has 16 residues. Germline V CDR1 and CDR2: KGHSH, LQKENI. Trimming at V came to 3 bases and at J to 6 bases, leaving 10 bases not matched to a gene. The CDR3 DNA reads TGTGCCAGCTCACCCGGACTAGCGCATAAGCAGGATACGCAGTATTTT. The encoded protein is CASSPGLAHKQDTQYF. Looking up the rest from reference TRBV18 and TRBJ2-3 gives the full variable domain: NAGVMQNPRHLVRRRGQEARLRCSPMKGHSHVYWYRQLPEEGLKFMVYLQKENIIDESGMPKERFSAEFPKEGPSILRIQQVVRGDSAAYFCASSPGLAHKQDTQYFGPGTRLTVL.

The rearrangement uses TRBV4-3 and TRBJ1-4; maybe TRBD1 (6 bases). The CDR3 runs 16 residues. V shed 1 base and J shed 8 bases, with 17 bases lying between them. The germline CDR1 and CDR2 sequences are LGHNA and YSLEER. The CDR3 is CASSQGRQVDLEKLFF. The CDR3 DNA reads TGCGCCAGCAGCCAAGGTCGACAGGTCGATTTAGAAAAACTGTTTTTT.

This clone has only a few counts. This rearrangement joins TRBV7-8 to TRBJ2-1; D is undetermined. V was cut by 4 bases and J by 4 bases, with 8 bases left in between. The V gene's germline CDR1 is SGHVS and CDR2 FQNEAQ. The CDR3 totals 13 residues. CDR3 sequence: CASSSDGYNEQFF. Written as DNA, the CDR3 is TGTGCCAGCAGCTCGGACGGTTACAATGAGCAGTTCTTC.

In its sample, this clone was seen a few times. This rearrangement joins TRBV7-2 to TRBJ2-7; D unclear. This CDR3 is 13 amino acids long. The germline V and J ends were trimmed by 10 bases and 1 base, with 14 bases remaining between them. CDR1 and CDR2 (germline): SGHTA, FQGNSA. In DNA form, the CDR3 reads TGTGCCACTTCGACACCCCCATCCTACGAGCAGTACTTC. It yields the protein CATSTPPSYEQYF.

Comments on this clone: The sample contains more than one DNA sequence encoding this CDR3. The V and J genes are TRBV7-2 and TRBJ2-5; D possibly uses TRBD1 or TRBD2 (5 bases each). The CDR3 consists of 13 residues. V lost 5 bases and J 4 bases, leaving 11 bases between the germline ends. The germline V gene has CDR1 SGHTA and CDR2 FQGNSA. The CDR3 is CASSLGPSETQYF. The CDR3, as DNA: TGTGCCAGCAGCCTGGGACCCTCAGAGACCCAGTACTTC.

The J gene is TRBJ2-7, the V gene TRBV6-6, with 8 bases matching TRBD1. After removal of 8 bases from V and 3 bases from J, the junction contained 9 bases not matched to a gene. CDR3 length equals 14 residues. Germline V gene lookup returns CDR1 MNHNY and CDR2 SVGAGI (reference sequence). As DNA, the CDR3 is TGTGCCAGCCACTCGCCAGGGGGCCACTACGAGCAGTACTTC. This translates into CASHSPGGHYEQYF.

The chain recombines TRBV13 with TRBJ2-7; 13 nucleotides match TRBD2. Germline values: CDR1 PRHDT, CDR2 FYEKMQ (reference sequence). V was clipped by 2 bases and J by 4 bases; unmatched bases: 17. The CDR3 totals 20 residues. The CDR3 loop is CASSLTSGLAGDDSWYEQYF. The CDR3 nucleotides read TGTGCCAGCAGCTTAACCTCAGGACTAGCGGGGGACGACAGTTGGTACGAGCAGTACTTC.

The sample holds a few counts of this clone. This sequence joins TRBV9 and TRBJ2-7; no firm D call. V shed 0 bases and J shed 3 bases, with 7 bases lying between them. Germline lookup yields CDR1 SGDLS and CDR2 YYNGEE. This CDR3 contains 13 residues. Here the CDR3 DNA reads TGTGCCAGCAGCGTAGGACACGGCTACGAGCAGTACTTC. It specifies CASSVGHGYEQYF.

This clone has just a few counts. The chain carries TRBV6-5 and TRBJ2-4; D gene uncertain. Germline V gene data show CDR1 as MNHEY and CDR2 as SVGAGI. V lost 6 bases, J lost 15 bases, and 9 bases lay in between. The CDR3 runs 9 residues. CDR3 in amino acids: CASRDGWYF. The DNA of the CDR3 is TGTGCCAGCAGAGACGGTTGGTACTTC.

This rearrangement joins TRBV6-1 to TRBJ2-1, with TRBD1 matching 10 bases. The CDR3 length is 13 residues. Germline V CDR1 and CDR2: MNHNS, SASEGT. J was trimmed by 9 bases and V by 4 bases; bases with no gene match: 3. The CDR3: CASSGQGAVEQFF. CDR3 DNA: TGTGCCAGCAGTGGACAGGGGGCCGTTGAGCAGTTCTTC.

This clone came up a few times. The CDR3 nucleotides are TGTGCCAGCAGCGTAAGTCCAGGGGGCTACAATGAGCAGTTCTTC. Protein sequence: CASSVSPGGYNEQFF. The chain couples TRBV27 to TRBJ2-1, with 7 bases that match TRBD1. This CDR3 is 15 amino acids long. Germline CDR1 MNHEY, CDR2 SMNVEV (reference sequence). The junction had 8 bases not matched to a gene; V was cut back by 6 bases and J by 3 bases.

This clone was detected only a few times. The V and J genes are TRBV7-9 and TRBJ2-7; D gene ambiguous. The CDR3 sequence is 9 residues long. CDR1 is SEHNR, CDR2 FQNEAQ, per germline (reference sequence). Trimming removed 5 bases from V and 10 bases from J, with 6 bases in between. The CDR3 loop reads CASSKDQYF. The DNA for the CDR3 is TGTGCCAGCAGCAAAGACCAGTACTTC. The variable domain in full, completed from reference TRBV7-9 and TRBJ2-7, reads DTGVSQNPRHKITKRGQNVTFRCDPISEHNRLYWYRQTLGQGPEFLTYFQNEAQLEKSRLLSDRFSAERPKGSFSTLEIQRTEQGDSAMYLCASSKDQYFGPGTRLTVT.

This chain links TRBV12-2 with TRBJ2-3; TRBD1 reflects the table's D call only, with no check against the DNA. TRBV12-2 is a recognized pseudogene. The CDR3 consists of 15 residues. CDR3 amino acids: CASRHRGRSTDTQYF. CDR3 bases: TGTGCAAGTCGCCACAGGGGACGGAGCACAGATACGCAGTATTTT.